This record looks at one T cell receptor (beta chain) sequence and its context. Its target is unknown. Unique molecular identifiers were present on cDNA, and template switching added a universal primer site. MiXCR, run by TCRdb on the 5' RACE reads, gives a single entry per CDR3 protein. The table has fewer than 250,000 distinct CDR3 sequences, around 7.6% seen once. These data originate in a study of identical twins. Whole-study findings and limits: Twins' surplus sharing was weaker for beta out-of-frame sequences. Possibly, invariant MAIT and iNKT cells partly confounded zero-insertion analyses.

Among all donors, each was a healthy Caucasian. V dropped 8 bases and J dropped 0; count of bases not matched to a gene: 6. The germline CDR1 and CDR2 sequences are SNHLY and FYNNEI. The CDR3 covers 14 residues. These data also formed part of another study, on yellow fever vaccine responses in identical twins.

The chain employs TRBV2 and TRBJ1-1; 7 positions match TRBD1. This clonotype was sampled from a woman aged 18-30 years in good health. What was sequenced was CD8+ T cells sorted from blood. The CDR3 DNA is TGTGCCAGCCCTCTGACAGGGTTGAACACTGAAGCTTTCTTT. Translation: CASPLTGLNTEAFF.